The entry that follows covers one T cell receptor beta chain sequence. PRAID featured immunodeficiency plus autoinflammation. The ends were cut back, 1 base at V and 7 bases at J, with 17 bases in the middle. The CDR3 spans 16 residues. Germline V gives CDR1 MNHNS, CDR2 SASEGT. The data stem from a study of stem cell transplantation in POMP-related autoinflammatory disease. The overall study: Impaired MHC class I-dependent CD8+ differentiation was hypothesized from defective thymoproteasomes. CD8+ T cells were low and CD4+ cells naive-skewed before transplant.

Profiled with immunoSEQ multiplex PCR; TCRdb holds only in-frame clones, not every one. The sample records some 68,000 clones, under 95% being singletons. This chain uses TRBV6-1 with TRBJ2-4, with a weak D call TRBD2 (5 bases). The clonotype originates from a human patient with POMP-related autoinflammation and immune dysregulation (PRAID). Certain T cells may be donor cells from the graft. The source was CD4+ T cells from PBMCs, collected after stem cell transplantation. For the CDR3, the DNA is TGTGCCAGCAGTGAAGGGCCAGCGGTTCCTTGGAACATTCAGTACTTC. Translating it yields CASSEGPAVPWNIQYF.